Presented here are 21 T cell receptor beta chains from one specimen sequenced in a study of shared T cell receptors in the human thymus (dated by TCRdb to the early 2020s). Library generation was performed with the immunoSEQ multiplex PCR assay. TCRdb holds this immuneACCESS table with in-frame rearrangements only. Some clones are missing; in checked studies, unresolved V genes explain under half, and the rest has no known cause. A total of about 540,000 clones appear in this sample, more than 75% of them only once. The top ten clones comprise more than 0.01% of the sample. The same data also went into a second study, on human thymus T cells.

The sequenced sample was thymocytes. The receptor set was obtained from a boy under two years old with a congenital heart defect. Donor details come from another sample of the same person, matched by shared clones.

The chain carries TRBV19 and TRBJ1-1; 10 positions agree with TRBD1. The CDR3 has 17 residues. V lost 5 bases and J lost 0; bases outside the gene matches: 9. CDR1 is LNHDA and CDR2 is SQIVND in the germline V gene (reference sequence). The CDR3 region is CASSPNPTGGLNTEAFF. CDR3 in DNA: TGTGCCAGTAGTCCAAACCCGACAGGGGGCTTGAACACTGAAGCTTTCTTT.

As to this clone: Other DNA sequences in this sample translate to the same CDR3. V and J are TRBV20-1 and TRBJ2-1; no clear D gene. The CDR3 totals 10 residues. Germline V gene data show CDR1 as DFQATT and CDR2 as SNEGSKA (reference sequence). V was clipped by 3 bases and J by 9 bases, with 6 bases between them. CDR3 nucleotides: TGCAGTGCTAGCGGTGGTGAGCAGTTCTTC. Translating it yields CSASGGEQFF.

The CDR3 region is CASSVRDRQYNEQFF. The CDR3 DNA is TGCGCCAGCAGCGTTCGGGACAGGCAATACAATGAGCAGTTCTTC. The V gene is TRBV5-1, the J gene TRBJ2-1; 8 bases align to TRBD1. After removal of 4 bases from V and 4 bases from J, the junction contained 7 bases not matched to a gene. This CDR3 has 15 residues. Germline loops: CDR1 SGHRS, CDR2 YFSETQ.

The chain couples TRBV1 to TRBJ2-3; no check of the table's D call, TRBD2, against the DNA was made. TRBV1 constitutes a pseudogene. The length of the CDR3 is 18 residues. The CDR3 loop is CTSSQGAFVGLGEDTQYF. The CDR3 bases are TGCACCAGCAGCCAAGGAGCCTTCGTGGGACTAGGAGAAGATACGCAGTATTTT.

This clone was counted only a few times. V gene TRBV6-4 combines with J gene TRBJ2-6, with 7 positions matching TRBD1. The CDR3 runs to 16 residues. The germline CDR1 and CDR2 sequences are MRHNA and SNTAGT. V lost 2 bases to trimming and J lost 0 bases; unmatched junction nucleotides: 1. The CDR3 sequence: CASSDRDSSGANVLTF. CDR3 DNA sequence: TGTGCCAGCAGTGACCGGGACAGCTCTGGGGCCAACGTCCTGACTTTC.

In nucleotides, the CDR3 is TGTGCCAGCAACCCCCTTGGGACTGCAAGGTTACCCGGGGTTTATGGCTACACCTTC. This codes for CASNPLGTARLPGVYGYTF. The genes are TRBV7-2 and TRBJ1-2, with D possibly TRBD1 on 5 matching bases. Germline lookup yields CDR1 SGHTA and CDR2 FQGNSA. Trimming left V 7 bases short and J 5 bases short, with 32 bases between. The CDR3 extends over 19 amino acids.

V and J are TRBV30 and TRBJ1-4; the D is unclear. Germline loops: CDR1 GTSNPN, CDR2 SVGIG (reference sequence). V lost 5 bases and J 7 bases, leaving 14 bases between the germline ends. The CDR3 spans 13 residues. Here the CDR3 DNA reads TGTGCCTGGGGCCCGGGGAGAAGTGAAAAACTGTTTTTT. This sequence encodes CAWGPGRSEKLFF. The full variable domain, in which reference TRBV30 and TRBJ1-4 provide the parts outside the CDR3, is SQTIHQWPATLVQPVGSPLSLECTVEGTSNPNLYWYRQAAGRGLQLLFYSVGIGQISSEVPQNLSASRPQDRQFILSSKKLLLSDSGFYLCAWGPGRSEKLFFGSGTQLSVL.

The V call is TRBV12-5, the J call TRBJ2-1, with 7 bases identical to TRBD1. CDR1 LGHNT and CDR2 FRNRAP come from the germline V gene. The CDR3 consists of 16 residues. Trimming at V came to 1 base and at J to 9 bases, leaving 12 bases not matched to a gene. The CDR3 sequence is CASGLDGSGGRSEQFF. CDR3 DNA: TGTGCTAGTGGTTTGGACGGGTCAGGGGGTAGGAGTGAGCAGTTCTTC.

This clone showed up just a few times. The rearrangement joins TRBV5-5 to TRBJ1-1; a weak D match, TRBD1 (5 bases). Germline V gene lookup returns CDR1 SGHKS and CDR2 YYEKEE (reference sequence). The CDR3 is 13 residues long. V was cut by 4 bases and J by 4 bases, with 11 bases left in between. The CDR3 nucleotides read TGTGCCAGCAGCCATCCAGGGTTCACTGAAGCTTTCTTT. Translated: CASSHPGFTEAFF. Variable domain in full (rest from reference TRBV5-5 and TRBJ1-1): DAGVTQSPTHLIKTRGQQVTLRCSPISGHKSVSWYQQVLGQGPQFIFQYYEKEERGRGNFPDRFSARQFPNYSSELNVNALLLGDSALYLCASSHPGFTEAFFGQGTRLTVV.

The V and J genes are TRBV5-1 and TRBJ1-1; perhaps TRBD1 as D (6 bases). Germline V gives CDR1 SGHRS, CDR2 YFSETQ. Deletions cut 0 bases from V and 7 bases from J, with 10 bases between. CDR3 size: 13 residues. CDR3 nucleotides: TGCGCCAGCAGCTTGGGGGGGCCCTTTGAAGCTTTCTTT. Protein product: CASSLGGPFEAFF.

J is TRBJ2-5 and V is TRBV19, with TRBD1 matching 10 bases. CDR1 is LNHDA and CDR2 is SQIVND in the germline V gene (reference sequence). V dropped 5 bases and J dropped 4; count of bases not matched to a gene: 13. The CDR3 totals 17 residues. CDR3 bases: TGTGCCAGTAGTCCCAAGCGGTCGACAGGGGGCAGAGAGACCCAGTACTTC. Its protein is CASSPKRSTGGRETQYF. The full variable domain, with the rest looked up from reference TRBV19 and TRBJ2-5, is DGGITQSPKYLFRKEGQNVTLSCEQNLNHDAMYWYRQDPGQGLRLIYYSQIVNDFQKGDIAEGYSVSREKKESFPLTVTSAQKNPTAFYLCASSPKRSTGGRETQYFGPGTRLLVL.

The chain has TRBV4-3 and TRBJ2-1, with 8 bases fitting TRBD2. J gave up 5 bases and V 0 bases, and 9 bases lay outside the gene matches. Germline lookup yields CDR1 LGHNA and CDR2 YSLEER. CDR3 length: 17 amino acids. In DNA, the CDR3 is TGCGCCAGCAGCCAAGATAACGTAGCGGGGACCAACAATGAGCAGTTCTTC. Translation: CASSQDNVAGTNNEQFF.

The sample holds a few counts of this clone. The chain is built from TRBV7-6 and TRBJ2-6; D is possibly TRBD1 (6 bases). The CDR3 has 19 residues. Trimming removed 5 bases at V and 0 bases at J, with 20 bases between. Germline V gene lookup returns CDR1 SGHVS and CDR2 FNYEAQ. The CDR3 reads CASSTNRDDGLSGANVLTF. CDR3 nucleotides: TGTGCCAGCAGCACCAACAGGGACGATGGGCTCTCTGGGGCCAACGTCCTGACTTTC. The full variable domain, with the rest looked up from reference TRBV7-6 and TRBJ2-6, is GAGVSQSPRYKVTKRGQDVALRCDPISGHVSLYWYRQALGQGPEFLTYFNYEAQQDKSGLPNDRFSAERPEGSISTLTIQRTEQRDSAMYRCASSTNRDDGLSGANVLTFGAGSRLTVL.

The chain combines TRBV6-5 with TRBJ2-6, with D unclear. CDR1 is MNHEY, CDR2 SVGAGI, per germline. CDR3 length: 15 amino acids. Trimming left V 6 bases short and J 3 bases short, with 12 bases between. In nucleotides, the CDR3 is TGTGCCAGCAGCGACAACCTGGGTGGGGCCAACGTCCTGACTTTC. Amino acids: CASSDNLGGANVLTF.

This chain uses TRBV2 with TRBJ1-2; 9 positions match TRBD1. CDR1 and CDR2 from the germline V gene are SNHLY and FYNNEI. Trimming at V came to 11 bases and at J to 3 bases, leaving 7 bases not matched to a gene. This CDR3 contains 13 residues. The DNA for the CDR3 is TGTGCCTCCCGGGGGACAGGGTACTATGGCTACACCTTC. This gives the protein CASRGTGYYGYTF.

The chain recombines TRBV14 with TRBJ1-1, with D uncertain. CDR1 is SGHDN, CDR2 FVKESK, per germline. The CDR3 sequence is 17 residues long. With 0 bases removed from V and 0 bases from J, the gap between germline ends came to 14 bases. The CDR3 loop reads CASSQEERAPMNTEAFF. In DNA form, the CDR3 reads TGTGCCAGCAGCCAAGAAGAGAGAGCACCCATGAACACTGAAGCTTTCTTT.

The rearrangement uses TRBV7-9 and TRBJ2-1; 8 nucleotides align to TRBD1. The J segment lost 9 bases and the V segment lost 0 bases, leaving 7 bases of the junction unmatched. Germline loops: CDR1 SEHNR, CDR2 FQNEAQ (reference sequence). The CDR3 is 15 amino acids. The CDR3, as DNA: TGTGCCAGCAGCTTAGCGCTTCAGGGGGCATGTGAGCAGTTCTTC. Translated, it gives CASSLALQGACEQFF.

The chain is built from TRBV18 and TRBJ2-1; D perhaps matches TRBD1 (7 bases). Germline assignment: CDR1 KGHSH and CDR2 LQKENI. The CDR3 sequence is 15 residues long. V was shortened by 3 bases and J by 5 bases, with 14 bases between the two germline ends. The CDR3, as DNA: TGTGCCAGCTCACCGGGACAGCGCGGGAACAATGAGCAGTTCTTC. Translated, it gives CASSPGQRGNNEQFF.

The V and J genes are TRBV7-9 and TRBJ2-7, with D possibly matching TRBD2 (6 bases). In germline, CDR1 is SEHNR, CDR2 FQNEAQ (reference sequence). The CDR3 has 13 amino acids. Between the trimmed V and J ends, which lost 4 bases and 4 bases, there was a span of 11 bases. This CDR3 is CASSSPGEYEQYF. The CDR3 nucleotides read TGTGCCAGCAGCTCCCCGGGAGAGTACGAGCAGTACTTC.

The V and J genes are TRBV25-1 and TRBJ1-4; TRBD1 is a possible D gene (6 bases). Germline lookup yields CDR1 MGHDK and CDR2 SYGVNS. The CDR3 is made up of 16 amino acids. Trimming stripped 5 bases from V and 1 base from J, with 14 bases between. CDR3 DNA sequence: TGTGCCAGCAGTCAGGGGCGGGAGGGAACTAATGAAAAACTGTTTTTT. This gives the protein CASSQGREGTNEKLFF.

This clone was recorded once. The chain links TRBV5-1 to TRBJ2-5, with a weak D call TRBD2 (6 bases). CDR1 SGHRS and CDR2 YFSETQ come from the germline V gene. Between the trimmed V and J ends, which lost 5 bases and 5 bases, there was a span of 16 bases. The CDR3 covers 14 residues. In DNA, the CDR3 is TGCGCCAGCAGTCGAGGGACCCGGGGGGAGACCCAGTACTTC. This sequence encodes CASSRGTRGETQYF.